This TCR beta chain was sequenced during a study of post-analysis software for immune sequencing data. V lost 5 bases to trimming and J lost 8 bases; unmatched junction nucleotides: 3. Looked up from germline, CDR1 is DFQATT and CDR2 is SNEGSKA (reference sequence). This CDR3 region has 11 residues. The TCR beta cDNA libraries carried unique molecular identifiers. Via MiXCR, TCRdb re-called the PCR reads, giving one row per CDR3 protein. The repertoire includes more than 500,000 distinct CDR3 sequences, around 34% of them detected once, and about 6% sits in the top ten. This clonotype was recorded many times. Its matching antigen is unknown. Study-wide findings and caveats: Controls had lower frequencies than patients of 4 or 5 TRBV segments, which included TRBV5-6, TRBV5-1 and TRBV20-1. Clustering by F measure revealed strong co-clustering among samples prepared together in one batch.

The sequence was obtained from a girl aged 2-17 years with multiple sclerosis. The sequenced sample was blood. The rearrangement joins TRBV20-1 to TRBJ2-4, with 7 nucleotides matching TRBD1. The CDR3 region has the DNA TGCAGTGCTGGGGACAGAGACATTCAGTACTTC. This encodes CSAGDRDIQYF.